The rows below give T cell receptor beta chains drawn from one sample of a study of blood T cell repertoires in COVID-19. Clones were sequenced by immunoSEQ multiplex PCR, and TCRdb holds only the in-frame ones, with some missing. This sample has a few hundred thousand clones, with roughly 88% found just once. Sequencing was carried out using peripheral blood. The receptors were sampled from a man aged 80 or over with acute or convalescent COVID-19. CDR3s include the opening cysteine and the closing phenylalanine or tryptophan. D genes are given only for firm matches. Only part of the rows carry a size: once, few, many, or a class if the clone is expanded.

TRBV6-5	TRBJ2-7	NA	NA	CASTGRGRYEQYF	TGTGCCAGCACTGGCCGGGGGAGATACGAGCAGTACTTC
TRBV4-1	TRBJ2-7	few	TRBD1	CASRRTGTGPYEQYF	TGCGCCAGCAGGAGAACCGGGACAGGGCCCTACGAGCAGTACTTC
TRBV7-9	TRBJ1-1	NA	NA	CASSSSLNTEAFF	TGTGCCAGCAGCTCTTCTTTGAACACTGAAGCTTTCTTT
TRBV7-9	TRBJ1-1	NA	NA	CASSLIAALNTEAFF	TGTGCCAGCAGCTTAATCGCGGCCCTCAACACTGAAGCTTTCTTT
TRBV6-5	TRBJ1-2	NA	TRBD1	CASRGQGFNYGYTF	TGTGCCAGCAGGGGACAGGGATTTAACTATGGCTACACCTTC
TRBV7-2	TRBJ2-5	NA	NA	CASSLAGRGRTQYF	TGTGCCAGCAGCTTAGCCGGGCGGGGCCGGACCCAGTACTTC
TRBV7-2	TRBJ2-5	NA	TRBD1	CASSMGQGLVETQYF	TGTGCCAGCAGCATGGGACAGGGATTGGTAGAGACCCAGTACTTC
TRBV6-2/TRBV6-3	TRBJ2-7	NA	TRBD2	CASSSSGRGYEQYF	TGTGCCAGCAGCTCTAGCGGGAGGGGATACGAGCAGTACTTC
TRBV7-2	TRBJ2-1	NA	TRBD1	CASSLVQGAGNNEQFF	TGTGCCAGCAGCTTAGTTCAGGGGGCCGGTAATAATGAGCAGTTCTTC
TRBV18	TRBJ1-2	NA	TRBD1	CASSSLGQGLGLNYGYTF	TGTGCCAGCTCATCCCTAGGACAGGGGCTGGGACTTAACTATGGCTACACCTTC
TRBV24-1	TRBJ2-1	NA	TRBD2	CATSDRRLRGSSYNEQFF	TGTGCCACCAGTGATCGACGGCTGCGCGGGAGCTCCTACAATGAGCAGTTCTTC
TRBV19	TRBJ1-4	NA	TRBD1	CASSFYSLGQSNRGLFF	TGTGCCAGTAGTTTCTATTCTCTGGGACAGTCCAACCGTGGGCTGTTTTTT
TRBV10-3	TRBJ1-5	NA	NA	CAISGTGNQPQHF	TGTGCCATCAGTGGTACGGGCAATCAGCCCCAGCATTTT
TRBV6-1	TRBJ2-2	NA	TRBD2	CASSELKGLALTGELFF	TGTGCCAGCAGTGAATTAAAGGGACTAGCGCTCACCGGGGAGCTGTTTTTT
TRBV19	TRBJ1-2	NA	NA	CATAEGRGYGYTF	TGTGCCACCGCGGAGGGGAGAGGCTATGGCTACACCTTC
TRBV19	TRBJ1-5	NA	TRBD1	CASSREGGGQPQHF	TGTGCCAGTAGTAGAGAAGGGGGCGGACAGCCCCAGCATTTT
TRBV5-1	TRBJ2-7	NA	TRBD2	CASSREASSLSSYEQYF	TGCGCCAGCAGCCGGGAGGCTAGCTCGCTGAGCTCCTACGAGCAGTACTTC
TRBV29-1	TRBJ2-3	NA	NA	CSVDHGQQYF	TGCAGCGTCGATCACGGACAGCAGTATTTT
TRBV5-8	TRBJ1-1	NA	NA	CASSLVPYMNTEAFF	TGTGCCAGCAGCTTGGTCCCGTACATGAACACTGAAGCTTTCTTT
TRBV19	TRBJ2-3	NA	NA	CASTPGSTDTQYF	TGTGCCAGTACCCCGGGTAGCACAGATACGCAGTATTTT
TRBV19	TRBJ2-1	NA	TRBD1	CASSPSLQGKVF	TGTGCCAGTAGTCCGTCATTACAGGGGAAGGTCTTC
TRBV4-3	TRBJ2-7	NA	TRBD1	CASSRGTASPYEQYF	TGCGCCAGCAGCCGAGGGACAGCTTCTCCCTACGAGCAGTACTTC
TRBV14	TRBJ1-4	few	NA	CASSPRQPEKLFF	TGTGCCAGCAGCCCCAGACAACCCGAAAAACTGTTTTTT
TRBV7-9	TRBJ1-2	NA	NA	CASSFGRPGEGYTF	TGTGCCAGCAGCTTCGGCCGGCCGGGGGAGGGCTACACCTTC
TRBV3-1/TRBV3-2	TRBJ2-2	NA	TRBD2	CASTLAGYGELFF	TGTGCCAGCACCCTAGCGGGATACGGGGAGCTGTTTTTT
TRBV18	TRBJ1-2	NA	TRBD1	CASSPPRGQGGYGYTF	TGTGCCAGCTCACCACCCAGGGGACAGGGCGGCTATGGCTACACCTTC
TRBV7-6	TRBJ2-2	few	TRBD2	CASSLVAGAITGELFF	TGTGCCAGCAGCTTAGTAGCGGGAGCGATCACCGGGGAGCTGTTTTTT
TRBV10-3	TRBJ2-5	few	NA	CAISESQGLETQYF	TGTGCCATCAGTGAGTCGCAGGGGTTAGAGACCCAGTACTTC
TRBV18	TRBJ2-1	NA	NA	CASSPGRGIVYNEQFF	TGTGCCAGCTCACCAGGCCGGGGGATTGTCTACAATGAGCAGTTCTTC
TRBV5-1	TRBJ1-2	NA	TRBD1	CASSPRTGSWANYGYTF	TGCGCCAGCAGCCCCAGGACAGGGAGCTGGGCTAACTATGGCTACACCTTC
TRBV5-1	TRBJ1-4	NA	NA	CASSPWTAEKLFF	TGCGCCAGCAGCCCGTGGACAGCTGAAAAACTGTTTTTT
TRBV28	TRBJ1-3	NA	NA	CASSYLTSGNTIYF	TGTGCCAGCAGTTATTTGACAAGCGGAAACACCATATATTTT
TRBV5-5	TRBJ1-1	NA	NA	CASSFLGDIAFF	TGTGCCAGCAGCTTCCTGGGCGACATAGCTTTCTTT
TRBV6-5	TRBJ2-7	NA	TRBD2	CASRSSGSSYEQYF	TGTGCCAGCAGGTCTAGCGGGAGTTCCTACGAGCAGTACTTC
TRBV13	TRBJ1-3	NA	NA	CASSIGEWNTIYF	TGTGCCAGCAGCATCGGAGAGTGGAACACCATATATTTT
TRBV28	TRBJ2-7	few	NA	CASSLYGRSYEQYF	TGTGCCAGCAGTTTATACGGCAGGTCCTACGAGCAGTACTTC
TRBV29-1	TRBJ2-4	NA	TRBD1	CSVASGGDIQYF	TGCAGCGTTGCATCAGGGGGAGACATTCAGTACTTC
TRBV6-5	TRBJ1-5	few	TRBD1	CASSRTGDQPQHF	TGTGCCAGCAGCAGGACAGGGGATCAGCCCCAGCATTTT
TRBV5-1	TRBJ2-2	few	TRBD1	CASSSGQLNTGELFF	TGCGCCAGCAGCTCGGGACAGCTGAACACCGGGGAGCTGTTTTTT
TRBV4-1	TRBJ2-2	NA	TRBD2	CASSQGGTSGGAYIRELFF	TGCGCCAGCAGCCAAGGCGGGACTAGCGGGGGGGCCTATATTAGGGAGCTGTTTTTT
TRBV15	TRBJ1-5	NA	NA	CATSRDFGRGQPSNQPQHF	TGTGCCACCAGCAGAGATTTTGGGCGGGGCCAACCTAGCAATCAGCCCCAGCATTTT
TRBV24-1	TRBJ1-1	NA	NA	CATSDFPGQGYTEAFF	TGTGCCACCAGTGATTTCCCCGGCCAGGGGTACACTGAAGCTTTCTTT
TRBV18	TRBJ1-5	NA	TRBD1	CASSPDRGNQPQHF	TGTGCCAGCTCACCGGACAGGGGCAATCAGCCCCAGCATTTT
TRBV18	TRBJ2-2	NA	TRBD1	CASSPWTGDTGELFF	TGTGCCAGCTCACCATGGACAGGGGACACCGGGGAGCTGTTTTTT
TRBV6-5	TRBJ1-1	NA	TRBD1	CASSLQGARFEAFF	TGTGCCAGCAGTCTACAGGGGGCGCGGTTTGAAGCTTTCTTT
TRBV9	TRBJ2-3	NA	TRBD1	CASSGRTGGITDTQYF	TGTGCCAGCAGCGGCCGGACAGGGGGGATCACAGATACGCAGTATTTT
TRBV7-2	TRBJ1-5	NA	NA	CASSPSRGSNQPQHF	TGTGCCAGCAGCCCTTCCCGGGGGAGCAATCAGCCCCAGCATTTT
TRBV6-5	TRBJ1-5	NA	TRBD1	CASSFGQDLNQPQHF	TGTGCCAGCAGTTTCGGACAGGACCTAAATCAGCCCCAGCATTTT
TRBV9	TRBJ2-3	NA	TRBD1	CASSVERGPPTDTQYF	TGTGCCAGCAGCGTAGAAAGGGGGCCCCCCACAGATACGCAGTATTTT
TRBV7-2	TRBJ2-2	NA	NA	CASSLQVNTGELFF	TGTGCCAGCAGCTTACAGGTGAACACCGGGGAGCTGTTTTTT
TRBV4-2	TRBJ2-5	NA	TRBD1	CASSQDPGGLETQYF	TGTGCCAGCAGCCAAGATCCAGGGGGCCTAGAGACCCAGTACTTC
TRBV29-1	TRBJ2-1	NA	TRBD1	CSVGDRGYHEQFF	TGCAGCGTTGGAGACAGGGGGTACCATGAGCAGTTCTTC
TRBV28	TRBJ2-3	NA	NA	CASSPPPLNTQYF	TGTGCCAGCAGTCCCCCCCCTTTAAATACGCAGTATTTT